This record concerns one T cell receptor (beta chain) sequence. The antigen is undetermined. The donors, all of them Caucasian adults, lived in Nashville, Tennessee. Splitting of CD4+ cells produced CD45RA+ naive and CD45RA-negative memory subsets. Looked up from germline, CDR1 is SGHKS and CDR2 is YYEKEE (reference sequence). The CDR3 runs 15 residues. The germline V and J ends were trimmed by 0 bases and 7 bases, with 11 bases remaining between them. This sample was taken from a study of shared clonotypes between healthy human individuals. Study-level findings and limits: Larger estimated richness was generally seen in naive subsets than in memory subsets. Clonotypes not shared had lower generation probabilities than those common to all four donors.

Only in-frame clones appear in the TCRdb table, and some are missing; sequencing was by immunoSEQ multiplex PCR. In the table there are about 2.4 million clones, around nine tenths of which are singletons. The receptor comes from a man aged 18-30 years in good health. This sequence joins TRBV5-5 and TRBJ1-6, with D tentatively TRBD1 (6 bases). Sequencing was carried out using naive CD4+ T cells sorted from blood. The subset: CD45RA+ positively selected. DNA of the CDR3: TGTGCCAGCAGCTTGGTTGTACAGGGAAATTCACCCCTCCACTTT. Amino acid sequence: CASSLVVQGNSPLHF.